This T cell receptor beta chain was observed in a study of blood T cell repertoires in COVID-19 (dated by TCRdb to 2018 to 2020). Background on the whole study: Collaborator samples came from the United States, Italy and Spain and covered acute and convalescent phases of COVID-19. Deeply sampled blood TCRbeta repertoires from subjects exposed to, actively infected with, or recovered from COVID-19 were included in the dataset. A de-identified subject ID, COVID-19 status, age in years and sex were almost always included in the sample metadata. Samples came from the ongoing ImmuneRACE study (first 160 participants) plus 1,254 subjects from 6 global collaborators. A freely available public database, intended as a resource for researchers studying the immune response to SARS-CoV-2, is where the repertoires were released. The material from the prospective study consisted of cDNA or gDNA derived from T cells, B-cell-depleted T cells, or PBMCs. HLA class I and class II types, where available, came from metadata supplied by the sample provider rather than from assay-based typing.

From the cysteine up to the phenylalanine, the CDR3 has a length of 15 residues. The DNA shown is the 45-base CDR3, in frame from base 1. The germline V gene gives CDR1 as SNHLY and CDR2 as FYNNEI. One collaborating source in Seattle enrolled patients during active infection and followed them longitudinally through the course of disease. Each collaborating institution followed its own protocols to collect whole blood in K2EDTA tubes. For TCRbeta analysis, collaborator samples were shipped as frozen whole blood, as isolated PBMCs, or as DNA extracted from either sample type. Results the study describes overall, beyond this receptor: Clinical and demographic metadata were provided uncurated, with the amount varying by source and participant.

On this clone: Its antigen remains unidentified. No much larger clonotype is one base removed from it; base qualities were not supplied.

The immunoSEQ Assay, a bias-controlled multiplex PCR, was used to amplify TCRbeta CDR3 regions from genomic DNA. Per the original workflow: Nucleated cell counts per sample were estimated from amplification of reference gene primers within the assay. To quantify the absolute abundance of each unique TCRbeta CDR3 rearrangement, sequence reads were collapsed and filtered. For each sample, productive Simpson clonality was calculated as the square root of Simpson's diversity index across productive rearrangements. TCRdb holds this immuneACCESS table with in-frame rearrangements only. Some clones are missing; in checked studies, unresolved V genes explain under half, and the rest has no known cause. Clone size and the V and J calls come from that table; the DNA yielded D and trimming. Within this sample are some 220,000 clones, with around four fifths of them counted one time only. The ten largest clones add up to about 4.8% of the sample.

The sequencing sample was made of peripheral blood. The V and J segments used are TRBV2 and TRBJ1-2, and TRBD1 may be the D gene, going by 5 matching bases. The receptor comes from a woman in her 70s with COVID-19, enrolled during active disease. This receptor has the CDR3 CAPSVQGSSYYGYTF. The DNA sequence reads TGTGCTCCTAGTGTCCAGGGCAGTAGCTACTATGGCTACACCTTC.